This T cell receptor (beta chain) was sequenced in a study of T cell changes during pregnancy in multiple sclerosis. Method: immunoSEQ multiplex PCR; TCRdb's copy keeps in-frame clones and lacks some. The repertoire has tens of thousands of clones, roughly 91% of them found once; the top ten carry about 0.27%. Trimming cost V 7 bases and J 4 bases, with 17 bases left between them. The CDR3 length is 15 residues. CDR1 MNHEY and CDR2 SMNVEV come from the germline V gene (reference sequence). Sequencing was performed on CD4+ T cells from peripheral blood mononuclear cells, taken in the third trimester of pregnancy. The chain employs TRBV27 and TRBJ2-1, with D possibly being TRBD1 (6 bases). This TCR derives from a female donor in good health, enrolled as a control in a pregnancy study. The CDR3 DNA reads TGTGCCAGCACCACCTCCGGGACAAGATACAATGAGCAGTTCTTC. It specifies CASTTSGTRYNEQFF.